This T cell receptor (beta chain) appears in the sequencing data of a study of blood T cells in healthy people across ages. Study findings and constraints: Long-lived donors exceeded aged donors in naive CD4+ cells and diversity.

Trimming removed 5 bases at V and 5 bases at J, with 18 bases between. In germline, CDR1 is SGHAT, CDR2 FQNNGV. CDR3 length: 15 residues. Isolation of PBMCs gave at least 6 million cells per sample. Then a second PCR, running roughly 7 to 12 cycles, was carried out with a sample-barcoded 5' primer and a J-beta primer mix. TCRdb ran MiXCR on the 5' RACE reads and lists one entry per CDR3 protein. The table includes fewer than 2,000,000 distinct CDR3 sequences, about 31% detected once. Note on this clonotype: The target antigen is unknown.

The TCR comes from a woman in her 30s in good health. V gene TRBV11-2 combines with J gene TRBJ1-2; D perhaps matches TRBD1 (6 bases). The sequencing sample was made of blood. CDR3 DNA: TGTGCCAGCAGCAAATGGGGCAGGGGTGATTATGGCTACACCTTC. It codes for CASSKWGRGDYGYTF.